This T cell receptor (beta chain) was found in a study of T cell responses to AZD1222 COVID-19 vaccine. As concerns this clone: Its antigen remains unidentified.

Using immunoSEQ multiplex PCR, the repertoire was profiled, and TCRdb retains in-frame clones only, with some absent. The sample has 150,000 to 160,000 clones; about nine tenths are singletons. Study-wide findings and caveats: Sampled repertoires all dated from after the peak T cell response. Clonal diversity was possibly underestimated; the donors were predominantly white British and more often female. Just six AZD1222 recipients were seropositive at baseline.

The germline CDR1 and CDR2 sequences are SGHDT and YYEEEE. CDR3 length equals 13 residues. Trimming shortened V by 1 base and J by 3 bases, and 8 bases separated the two germline ends. This sequence joins TRBV5-6 and TRBJ2-7, with D unclear. The TCR comes from an adult in good health. The sample was peripheral blood, taken on day 0 of AZD1222 vaccination. The CDR3 loop is CASSLSMGYEQYF. DNA for the CDR3: TGTGCCAGCAGCTTGTCGATGGGCTACGAGCAGTACTTC.